The 19 T cell receptor beta chains below were found in one sample sequenced in a study of cytomegalovirus exposure and HLA in healthy donors. In the PCR, 60 Vbeta and 13 Jbeta primers were used. Only in-frame clones appear in the TCRdb table, and some are missing; sequencing was by immunoSEQ multiplex PCR. The sample has some 120,000 clones. Sequenced input: PBMCs. The receptor set was obtained from a man younger than 45 in good health and CMV-seronegative.

The chain combines TRBV25-1 with TRBJ2-1; D possibly corresponds to TRBD1 (6 bases). Germline V gene sequence: CDR1 MGHDK, CDR2 SYGVNS. Trimming shortened V by 8 bases and J by 0 bases, and 17 bases separated the two germline ends. The CDR3 is made up of 16 amino acids. The CDR3 region is CASSRSGDPSYNEQFF. CDR3 DNA: TGTGCCAGCTCCAGATCAGGGGATCCCTCCTACAATGAGCAGTTCTTC. The full variable domain, completed using reference TRBV25-1 and TRBJ2-1, is EADIYQTPRYLVIGTGKKITLECSQTMGHDKMYWYQQDPGMELHLIHYSYGVNSTEKGDLSSESTVSRIRTEHFPLTLESARPSHTSQYLCASSRSGDPSYNEQFFGPGTRLTVL.

This chain connects TRBV15 to TRBJ2-6; possibly TRBD1 for D (5 bases). This CDR3 has 15 residues. Trimming shortened V by 1 base and J by 3 bases, and 7 bases separated the two germline ends. CDR1 is LNHNV, CDR2 YYDKDF, per germline (reference sequence). CDR3 sequence: CATSRVQGGANVLTF. As DNA, the CDR3 is TGTGCCACCAGCAGAGTCCAGGGTGGGGCCAACGTCCTGACTTTC.

The chain is built from TRBV19 and TRBJ2-2; 12 bases fit TRBD2. CDR1 and CDR2 from the germline V gene are LNHDA and SQIVND (reference sequence). The ends lost 4 bases at V and 5 bases at J; junction bases unmatched: 2. The CDR3 has 15 residues. CDR3 nucleotides: TGTGCCAGTAGTACCGGACTAGCGGGAACCGGGGAGCTGTTTTTT. Its translation: CASSTGLAGTGELFF.

The chain uses TRBV7-2 and TRBJ1-5; D remains ambiguous. This CDR3 contains 16 residues. The germline V and J ends were trimmed by 1 base and 3 bases, with 13 bases remaining between them. CDR1 and CDR2 (germline): SGHTA, FQGNSA. CDR3 in amino acids: CASSLGAGLSNQPQHF. In nucleotides, the CDR3 is TGTGCCAGCAGCTTAGGGGCAGGACTTTCCAATCAGCCCCAGCATTTT.

This chain links TRBV4-1 with TRBJ1-1, with TRBD1 as a possible D gene (5 bases). The CDR3 has 14 residues. Trimming shortened V by 1 base and J by 4 bases, and 10 bases separated the two germline ends. CDR1 is MGHRA and CDR2 is YSYEKL in the germline V gene. The CDR3 sequence is CASSQVVGVTEAFF. The CDR3 DNA reads as TGCGCCAGCAGCCAAGTGGTAGGGGTCACTGAAGCTTTCTTT.

The genes are TRBV28 and TRBJ1-1, with a weak D call TRBD1 (5 bases). The CDR3 is 15 amino acids. The V end was cut by 6 bases, the J end by 6 bases, with 20 bases between. Looked up from germline, CDR1 is MDHEN and CDR2 is SYDVKM. The CDR3 loop reads CASRTWGGRDPEAFF. CDR3 sequence (DNA): TGTGCCAGCAGGACCTGGGGCGGGCGGGACCCTGAAGCTTTCTTT.

V usage is TRBV7-9 and J usage is TRBJ2-1; the match to TRBD2 covers 11 bases. The germline CDR1 and CDR2 sequences are SEHNR and FQNEAQ (reference sequence). The CDR3 runs to 17 residues. The V segment lost 4 bases and the J segment 8 bases; nucleotides outside the gene matches: 13. The CDR3 here is CASSSTSGTRPSYEQFF. The CDR3 DNA is TGTGCCAGCAGCTCGACTAGCGGGACGAGGCCCTCTTATGAGCAGTTCTTC.

This chain connects TRBV7-7 to TRBJ2-7; no clear D. The germline V gene has CDR1 SSHAT and CDR2 FNYEAQ (reference sequence). Trimming took 2 bases from V and 4 from J, leaving 9 bases between them. The CDR3 runs 13 residues. CDR3 DNA sequence: TGTGCCAGCAGCTTACGACTCGGATACGAGCAGTACTTC. Translated: CASSLRLGYEQYF.

This sequence joins TRBV15 and TRBJ2-2, with D tentatively TRBD2 (6 bases). Trimming pared 7 bases from V and 4 bases from J, leaving 19 bases between. This CDR3 has 16 amino acids. Germline-derived CDR1 and CDR2 are LNHNV and YYDKDF (reference sequence). CDR3 in amino acids: CATTSSREVGTGELFF. In DNA form, the CDR3 reads TGTGCCACCACCTCCAGCAGGGAGGTAGGCACCGGGGAGCTGTTTTTT.

This chain links TRBV28 with TRBJ2-1, with TRBD1 identical over 10 bases. The CDR3 loop spans 13 amino acids. Trimming removed 4 bases from V and 7 bases from J; junction bases left unmatched: 1. The germline V gene encodes CDR1 MDHEN and CDR2 SYDVKM. CDR3 protein: CASSSDRGNEQFF. CDR3 nucleotide sequence: TGTGCCAGCAGTTCGGACAGGGGGAATGAGCAGTTCTTC.

The CDR3 here is CASSNRVEAFF. The CDR3 nucleotides are TGTGCCAGCAGCAATCGGGTTGAAGCTTTCTTT. The V and J genes are TRBV5-6 and TRBJ1-1; no clear D. Germline V gene sequence: CDR1 SGHDT, CDR2 YYEEEE. This CDR3 contains 11 residues. V was clipped by 4 bases and J by 7 bases, with 8 bases between them.

The gene calls are TRBV29-1 and TRBJ2-1; 7 bases map to TRBD2. Germline values: CDR1 SQVTM, CDR2 ANQGSEA. The junction had 10 bases not matched to a gene; V was cut back by 7 bases and J by 7 bases. This CDR3 comprises 13 residues. CDR3 sequence reads: CSAGTTSRNEQFF. DNA of the CDR3: TGCAGCGCCGGGACTACCTCTAGGAATGAGCAGTTCTTC.

V is TRBV27 and J is TRBJ1-1, with 10 positions matching TRBD1. J lost 5 bases, V lost 5 bases, and 14 bases had no gene match. The CDR3 is 17 residues long. Looked up from germline, CDR1 is MNHEY and CDR2 is SMNVEV (reference sequence). The CDR3 DNA reads as TGTGCCAGCAGTCCCGGGACAGGGGTAATCGTAGGGACTGAAGCTTTCTTT. This codes for CASSPGTGVIVGTEAFF.

The CDR3 coding sequence is TGTGCCTGGAGCAGGACAGCAACTAATGAAAAACTGTTTTTT. This sequence encodes CAWSRTATNEKLFF. J is TRBJ1-4 and V is TRBV30; the D gene is possibly TRBD1 (6 bases). Trimming left V 3 bases short and J 0 bases short, with 8 bases between. Germline V CDR1 and CDR2: GTSNPN, SVGIG (reference sequence). The CDR3 covers 14 residues.

The V and J genes are TRBV7-2 and TRBJ2-3; 7 bases agree with TRBD2. The CDR3 runs 14 residues. Germline V gives CDR1 SGHTA, CDR2 FQGNSA. After removal of 5 bases from V and 4 bases from J, the junction contained 6 bases not matched to a gene. As DNA, the CDR3 is TGTGCCAGCAGCCAGGGAGGGAGTTCAGATACGCAGTATTTT. The encoded protein is CASSQGGSSDTQYF.

The chain has TRBV28 and TRBJ1-5; possibly TRBD1 for D (5 bases). This CDR3 region has 16 residues. V was clipped by 6 bases and J by 0 bases, with 15 bases between them. The germline CDR1 and CDR2 sequences are MDHEN and SYDVKM. CDR3 DNA: TGTGCCAGCAGCGTATCACAGGCTTATAGCAATCAGCCCCAGCATTTT. Residues: CASSVSQAYSNQPQHF.

The genes are TRBV7-2 and TRBJ2-3, with D unclear. Germline CDR1 and CDR2: SGHTA and FQGNSA. CDR3 length: 14 residues. Trimming removed 8 bases at V and 4 bases at J, with 16 bases between. CDR3 amino acids: CASADAVVSDTQYF. The CDR3 DNA follows: TGTGCCAGCGCCGATGCGGTCGTGTCAGATACGCAGTATTTT.

The chain is built from TRBV19 and TRBJ2-1; 9 nucleotides line up with TRBD2. Germline lookup yields CDR1 LNHDA and CDR2 SQIVND (reference sequence). Trimming at V came to 7 bases and at J to 5 bases, leaving 9 bases not matched to a gene. This CDR3 region has 15 residues. The CDR3 reads CASTRQTSGNNEQFF. For the CDR3, the DNA is TGTGCCAGTACCAGACAGACTAGCGGCAACAATGAGCAGTTCTTC.

The gene calls are TRBV7-2 and TRBJ1-1; D possibly corresponds to TRBD1 (6 bases). Germline CDR1 SGHTA, CDR2 FQGNSA. The CDR3 has 14 amino acids. V shed 0 bases and J shed 6 bases, with 11 bases lying between them. The chain's CDR3 is CASSLAGRGSEAFF. The CDR3, as DNA: TGTGCCAGCAGCTTAGCGGGCAGGGGCTCTGAAGCTTTCTTT. Supplemented by reference TRBV7-2 and TRBJ1-1, the full variable domain reads GAGVSQSPSNKVTEKGKDVELRCDPISGHTALYWYRQSLGQGLEFLIYFQGNSAPDKSGLPSDRFSAERTGGSVSTLTIQRTQQEDSAVYLCASSLAGRGSEAFFGQGTRLTVV.